This TCR beta chain was captured by sequencing in a study of blood T cell repertoires in COVID-19. At the level of the study: COVID-19 samples, acute and convalescent, were from the United States, Italy and Spain. From T cells, B-cell-depleted T cells, or PBMCs came the material, which was cDNA or gDNA.

The CDR3 extends over 12 amino acids. The V end was cut by 4 bases, the J end by 7 bases, with 11 bases between. Looked up from germline, CDR1 is SGHRS and CDR2 is YFSETQ. In the authors' methods: Estimation of nucleated cell counts relied on the amplification of reference gene primers. Profiled with immunoSEQ multiplex PCR; TCRdb holds only in-frame clones, not every one. That table is the source of V, J and clone size, and D and trimming were worked out from the DNA. The table includes some 230,000 clones, approximately 81% detected once. Specimen: peripheral blood. The chain recombines TRBV5-1 with TRBJ1-1; no definite D call. The TCR sequence derives from a man in his forties or fifties who had recovered from COVID-19. In DNA, the CDR3 is TGCGCCAGCAGCCGAATCGGTGGTGAAGCTTTCTTT. As protein: CASSRIGGEAFF.